This T cell receptor (beta chain) was observed in a study of T cells in tuberculosis. Across the study: T cells were selected with CD1B tetramers loaded with glucose monomycolate. IGRA-negative adolescents, IGRA-positive adolescents with latent tuberculosis and adults with active tuberculosis formed this South African cohort. Study-level findings and limits: A GMM-specific repertoire classifier reached approximately 84% accuracy, AUROC more than 0.8.

Each clinical donor contributed on average about 96,000 T cells from unsorted cryopreserved PBMC. Method: immunoSEQ multiplex PCR; TCRdb's copy keeps in-frame clones and lacks some. The sample lists roughly 32,000 clones; about 95% were seen once. Per germline, CDR1 LGHNT and CDR2 FRNRAP. The CDR3 sequence is 17 residues long. The trim removed 0 bases at V and 3 bases at J, leaving 8 bases unmatched. Worth noting for this clone: No antigen is known for it.

Sequencing was done on a sample of PBMCs. This chain joins TRBV12-5 and TRBJ2-1; 7 positions agree with TRBD1. This sequence was found in a donor aged 5 to 30 with latent tuberculosis or without tuberculosis infection. The CDR3 region has the DNA TGTGCTAGTGGTTTGGTTCCCGGACAGGTAATCTACAATGAGCAGTTCTTC. This gives the protein CASGLVPGQVIYNEQFF. The variable domain in full, with the rest retrieved from reference TRBV12-5 and TRBJ2-1, is DARVTQTPRHKVTEMGQEVTMRCQPILGHNTVFWYRQTMMQGLELLAYFRNRAPLDDSGMPKDRFSAEMPDATLATLKIQPSEPRDSAVYFCASGLVPGQVIYNEQFFGPGTRLTVL.